This T cell receptor beta chain appears in the sequencing data of a study of blood T cell repertoires in COVID-19. The overall study: Material from acute and convalescent COVID-19 was sourced from the United States, Italy and Spain.

This clone was observed a handful of times. The germline CDR1 and CDR2 sequences are MGHRA and YSYEKL. The CDR3 contains 14 residues. The V end was cut by 0 bases, the J end by 3 bases, with 8 bases between. Method: immunoSEQ multiplex PCR; TCRdb's copy keeps in-frame clones and lacks some. This table has 85,000 to 120,000 clones, around 92% appearing once. Sequenced input: peripheral blood. The receptor's source is a man in his late teens or twenties with acute or convalescent COVID-19. The chain employs TRBV4-1 and TRBJ1-2; D is unclear. CDR3 region: CASSQDVGDYGYTF. The CDR3 DNA reads as TGCGCCAGCAGCCAAGACGTGGGCGACTATGGCTACACCTTC.